Given below is one TCR beta chain in context. Its target is unknown. Use of 60 Vbeta and 13 Jbeta primers characterized the PCR. TCRdb's table, derived via immunoSEQ multiplex PCR, lists solely in-frame clones and lacks some. The sample comprises some 150,000 clones, roughly 73% of which are singletons, and around 1.7% rests with the top ten. The data were obtained in a study of cytomegalovirus exposure and HLA in healthy donors. General study points: As a later analysis showed, several of the most significant clusters appeared to be linked to common viral pathogens. TCR beta chains numbering some 150 were designated cytomegalovirus-associated.

The CDR3 consists of 14 residues. Looked up from germline, CDR1 is MNHEY and CDR2 is SMNVEV (reference sequence). V was clipped by 0 bases and J by 1 base, with 6 bases between them. The genes are TRBV27 and TRBJ1-2, with D uncertain. This TCR derives from a female donor in good health and CMV-seronegative. Sequencing was done on a sample of PBMCs. CDR3 residues: CASSLSADNYGYTF. The CDR3, as DNA: TGTGCCAGCAGTTTATCGGCAGATAACTATGGCTACACCTTC.